These T cell receptor beta chains were read from a single sample in a study of T-cell memory formation after mild COVID-19. TCRdb independently ran MiXCR on the 5' RACE reads; one entry per CDR3 protein. The sample comprises 350,000 to 450,000 distinct CDR3 sequences, 25% to 30% of which are singletons, and approximately 13% rests with the top ten. The sample consisted of PBMCs or a T cell subset sorted from them (not recorded which). The receptors shown here come from an adult woman who had mild COVID-19 (a few samples of this study predate the infection). Cell type and time point are not known. CDR3s include the opening cysteine and the closing phenylalanine or tryptophan. Fields, in order: CDR3 length, V gene, clone size, J gene, D gene, CDR3 protein, CDR3 DNA. A D gene is named only where the DNA matches it firmly. Only part of the rows carry a size: once, few, many, or a class if the clone is expanded.

len: 16
v_gene: TRBV7-8
abundance: -
j_gene: TRBJ2-1
d_gene: -
CDR3aa: CASSPYAGTLYNEQFF
CDR3nt: TGTGCCAGCAGCCCCTACGCCGGGACTCTATACAATGAGCAGTTCTTC

len: 15
v_gene: TRBV7-6
abundance: few
j_gene: TRBJ2-2
d_gene: TRBD1
CDR3aa: CASSLAGQGAGELFF
CDR3nt: TGTGCCAGCAGCTTAGCGGGACAGGGGGCCGGGGAGCTGTTTTTT

len: 14
v_gene: TRBV5-1
abundance: -
j_gene: TRBJ1-1
d_gene: -
CDR3aa: CASSLAGANTEAFF
CDR3nt: TGCGCCAGCAGCTTGGCGGGGGCGAACACTGAAGCTTTCTTT

len: 16
v_gene: TRBV28
abundance: -
j_gene: TRBJ2-5
d_gene: TRBD2
CDR3aa: CASSFGTSGDQETQYF
CDR3nt: TGTGCCAGCAGTTTTGGGACTAGCGGGGACCAAGAGACCCAGTACTTC

len: 14
v_gene: TRBV7-2
abundance: -
j_gene: TRBJ2-7
d_gene: -
CDR3aa: CASSLVTRAYEQYF
CDR3nt: TGTGCCAGCAGCTTAGTGACTAGAGCCTACGAGCAGTACTTC

len: 17
v_gene: TRBV4-1
abundance: once
j_gene: TRBJ2-5
d_gene: -
CDR3aa: CASSQDQGTGDVETQYF
CDR3nt: TGCGCCAGCAGCCAAGATCAGGGAACGGGAGACGTGGAGACCCAGTACTTC

len: 16
v_gene: TRBV4-1
abundance: -
j_gene: TRBJ2-1
d_gene: TRBD2
CDR3aa: CASSQERGGALNEQFF
CDR3nt: TGCGCCAGCAGCCAAGAGCGCGGGGGGGCCCTCAATGAGCAGTTCTTC

len: 12
v_gene: TRBV20-1
abundance: -
j_gene: TRBJ2-1
d_gene: -
CDR3aa: CSARRPAREQFF
CDR3nt: TGCAGTGCTAGGCGGCCGGCGCGGGAGCAGTTCTTC

len: 15
v_gene: TRBV12-3/TRBV12-4
abundance: -
j_gene: TRBJ2-5
d_gene: TRBD2
CDR3aa: CASSLDGGAEETQYF
CDR3nt: TGTGCCAGCAGTTTAGACGGGGGGGCCGAGGAGACCCAGTACTTC

len: 14
v_gene: TRBV25-1
abundance: few
j_gene: TRBJ2-7
d_gene: TRBD1
CDR3aa: CASSVPGQGYEQYF
CDR3nt: TGTGCCAGCAGTGTTCCGGGACAGGGCTACGAGCAGTACTTC

len: 15
v_gene: TRBV5-1
abundance: -
j_gene: TRBJ2-1
d_gene: -
CDR3aa: CASSLGGSVGNEQFF
CDR3nt: TGCGCCAGCAGCTTGGGAGGTTCCGTCGGGAATGAGCAGTTCTTC